Listed below are T cell receptor beta chains from one sample, sequenced in a study of blood T cell repertoires in COVID-19. Sequenced by immunoSEQ multiplex PCR; TCRdb stores in-frame clones only, minus some. The table lists 210,000 or so clones, 85% to 90% of them singletons. What was sequenced was peripheral blood. The receptors originated from a man younger than 40 with COVID-19, enrolled during active disease. Each CDR3 is given with its conserved first and last residue. A D gene is named only where the DNA matches it firmly. Clone size appears in some rows only: once, few, many, or a class for an expanded clone.

>TRBV30|TRBD1|TRBJ2-7|NA
CAWRGRGETGTVDKYEQYF
TGTGCCTGGAGAGGCCGAGGTGAGACAGGGACAGTGGATAAGTACGAGCAGTACTTC
>TRBV7-2|TRBD1|TRBJ2-7|NA
CASSLGQGGYSYEQYF
TGTGCCAGCAGCTTAGGACAGGGCGGCTACTCCTACGAGCAGTACTTC
>TRBV13|NA|TRBJ2-7|NA
CASSRPGRPSYEQYF
TGTGCCAGCAGCCGGCCGGGAAGACCCTCCTACGAGCAGTACTTC
>TRBV14|TRBD1|TRBJ1-2|NA
CASSPSTGAFNYGYTF
TGTGCCAGCAGCCCGTCGACAGGGGCCTTTAACTATGGCTACACCTTC
>TRBV9|NA|TRBJ1-1|NA
CASSSTGLGTEAFF
TGTGCCAGCAGCTCAACAGGGTTAGGCACTGAAGCTTTCTTT
>TRBV11-2|NA|TRBJ2-2|NA
CASSLNPGTGELFF
TGTGCCAGCAGCTTAAACCCAGGTACCGGGGAGCTGTTTTTT
>TRBV7-6|NA|TRBJ2-5|NA
CASSFGEGETQYF
NA
>TRBV18|NA|TRBJ1-5|NA
CASSICWPSRWPQHF
TGTGCCAGCTCGATATGCTGGCCGTCGCGGTGGCCCCAGCATTTT
>TRBV6-5|TRBD1|TRBJ2-7|NA
CASVDRGLNEQYF
TGTGCCAGCGTAGACAGGGGGCTAAACGAGCAGTACTTC
>TRBV28|TRBD2|TRBJ2-7|NA
CASSFGGLAGAEQYF
TGTGCCAGCAGTTTCGGGGGACTAGCGGGAGCTGAGCAGTACTTC
>TRBV6-5|NA|TRBJ2-7|NA
CASSYSAGSSYEQYF
TGTGCCAGCAGTTACTCGGCAGGAAGCTCCTACGAGCAGTACTTC
>TRBV18|TRBD1|TRBJ1-2|once
CASSPPGTGAYNGYTF
TGTGCCAGCTCACCACCCGGGACAGGGGCATATAATGGCTACACCTTC
>TRBV29-1|TRBD2|TRBJ2-5|NA
CSAAGVGETQYF
TGCAGCGCCGCGGGAGTAGGCGAGACCCAGTACTTC
>TRBV28|NA|TRBJ1-2|NA
CASSLWGASNYGYTF
TGTGCCAGCAGTTTATGGGGGGCGAGTAACTATGGCTACACCTTC
>TRBV5-1|NA|TRBJ1-3|NA
CASSSFSGNTIYF
TGCGCCAGCAGCAGCTTCTCTGGAAACACCATATATTTT
>TRBV7-2|TRBD1|TRBJ1-4|NA
CASSQYRGPEKLFF
TGTGCCAGCAGCCAGTACAGGGGGCCTGAAAAACTGTTTTTT
>TRBV5-1|TRBD1|TRBJ1-6|NA
CASSYGTEDGSPLHF
TGCGCCAGCAGCTACGGGACAGAGGACGGTTCACCCCTCCACTTT
>TRBV19|NA|TRBJ2-2|NA
CASTYYPPGTNTGELFF
TGTGCCAGTACCTATTACCCCCCAGGGACGAACACCGGGGAGCTGTTTTTT
>TRBV4-3|NA|TRBJ1-1|NA
CASSQDRGSAGLNIFF
TGCGCCAGCAGCCAAGATAGGGGATCGGCAGGGTTGAATATTTTCTTT
>TRBV9|TRBD2|TRBJ2-1|NA
CASSTWTSGRYNEQFF
TGTGCCAGCAGCACCTGGACTAGCGGGAGGTACAATGAGCAGTTCTTC